Listed here is a single TCR beta chain. The repertoire was sequenced with immunoSEQ multiplex PCR; TCRdb's copy has only in-frame clones and lacks some. Seen here are about 58,000 clones, 70% to 80% observed once, and the top ten hold about 1%. The sample is drawn from a study of OX40 agonist ivuxolimab in advanced cancers. Study context: People who had prior anti-PD-1, anti-PD-L1 or anti-CTLA-4 therapy could take part, and under 50% had some.

Sequencing used CD4+ or CD8+ T cells sorted from blood, obtained in a trial of the OX40 agonist ivuxolimab. This TCR derives from an adult with an advanced solid tumor such as melanoma, head and neck, liver or kidney cancer.

For the CDR3, the DNA is TGTGCCACCCAAGGGGGCAGAAGCACAGATACGCAGTATTTT. The encoded protein is CATQGGRSTDTQYF. The chain has TRBV15 and TRBJ2-3; 7 bases are a match to TRBD1. Per germline, CDR1 LNHNV and CDR2 YYDKDF (reference sequence). Trimming at V came to 8 bases and at J to 0 bases, leaving 5 bases not matched to a gene. The CDR3 extends over 14 amino acids.